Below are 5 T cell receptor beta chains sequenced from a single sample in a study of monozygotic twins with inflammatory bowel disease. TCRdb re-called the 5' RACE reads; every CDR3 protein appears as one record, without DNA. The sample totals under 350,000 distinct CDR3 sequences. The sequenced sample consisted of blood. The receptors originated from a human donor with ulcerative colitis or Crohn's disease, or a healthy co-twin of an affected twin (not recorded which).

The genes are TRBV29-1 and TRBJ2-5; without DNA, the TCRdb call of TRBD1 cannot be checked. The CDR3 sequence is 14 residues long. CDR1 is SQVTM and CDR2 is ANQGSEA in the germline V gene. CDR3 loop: CSVRRTGRSETQYF. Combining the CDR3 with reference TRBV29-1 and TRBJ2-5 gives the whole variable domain SAVISQKPSRDICQRGTSLTIQCQVDSQVTMMFWYRQQPGQSLTLIATANQGSEATYESGFVIDKFPISRPNLTFSTLTVSNMSPEDSSIYLCSVRRTGRSETQYFGPGTRLLVL.

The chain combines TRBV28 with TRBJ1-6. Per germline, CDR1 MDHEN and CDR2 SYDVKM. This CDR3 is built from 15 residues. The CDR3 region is CASSLLVGTRTPLHF. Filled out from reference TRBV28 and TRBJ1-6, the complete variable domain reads DVKVTQSSRYLVKRTGEKVFLECVQDMDHENMFWYRQDPGLGLRLIYFSYDVKMKEKGDIPEGYSVSREKKERFSLILESASTNQTSMYLCASSLLVGTRTPLHFGNGTRLTVT.

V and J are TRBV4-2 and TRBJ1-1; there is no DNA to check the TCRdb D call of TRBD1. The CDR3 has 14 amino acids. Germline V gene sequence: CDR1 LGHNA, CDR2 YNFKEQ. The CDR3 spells CASSHAGIDTEAFF.

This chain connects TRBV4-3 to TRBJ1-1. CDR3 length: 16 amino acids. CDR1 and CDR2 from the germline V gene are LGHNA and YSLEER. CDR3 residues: CASSQGVPAANTEAFF.

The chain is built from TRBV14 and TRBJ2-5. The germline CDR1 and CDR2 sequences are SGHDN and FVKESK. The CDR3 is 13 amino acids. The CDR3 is CASSSRKQETQYF.